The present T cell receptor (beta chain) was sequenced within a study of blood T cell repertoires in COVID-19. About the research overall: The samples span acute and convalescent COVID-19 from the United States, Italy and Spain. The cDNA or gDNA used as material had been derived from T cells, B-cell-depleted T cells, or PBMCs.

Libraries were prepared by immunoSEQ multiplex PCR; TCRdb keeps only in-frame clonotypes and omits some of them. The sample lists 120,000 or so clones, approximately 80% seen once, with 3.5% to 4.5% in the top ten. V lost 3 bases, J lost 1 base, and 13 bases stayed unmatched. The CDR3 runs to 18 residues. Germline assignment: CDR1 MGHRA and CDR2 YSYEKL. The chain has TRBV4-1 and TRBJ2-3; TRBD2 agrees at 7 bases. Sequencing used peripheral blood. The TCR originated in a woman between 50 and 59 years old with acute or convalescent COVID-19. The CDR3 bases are TGCGCCAGCAGCCAGAGCCCCGTGATGGCGGGGGGCACAGATACGCAGTATTTT. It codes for CASSQSPVMAGGTDTQYF.